A selection of T cell receptor beta chains follows, all from one sample in a study of Graves' ophthalmopathy and Graves' hyperthyroidism. TCRdb recomputed calls from the multiplex PCR reads with MiXCR, one row per CDR3 protein. Seen here are a few hundred thousand distinct CDR3 sequences, around 16% observed once, and the top ten hold roughly 1.4%. The sequencing input was peripheral blood. The receptor source for this set is a woman aged 18-29 years with Graves' ophthalmopathy. Both conserved end residues are part of each CDR3. A D gene is named only where the DNA matches it firmly. Not every row has a clone size; where given, it reads once, few, many or a size class.

cdr3_aa cdr3_nt j_call d_call v_call clone_size
CASTIDRGSGNTIYF TGTGCCAGCACCATAGACAGGGGCTCTGGAAACACCATATATTTT TRBJ1-3 TRBD1 TRBV6-5 many
CASSLRGGTEETQYF TGTGCCAGCAGCTTAAGGGGGGGGACAGAAGAGACCCAGTACTTC TRBJ2-5 NA TRBV11-2 NA
CASREYTTGGLTEAFF TGTGCCAGCAGAGAGTACACTACAGGGGGCTTAACTGAAGCTTTCTTT TRBJ1-1 TRBD1 TRBV11-2 NA
CASSSVGDMDSGANVLTF TGTGCCAGCAGCTCCGTGGGAGATATGGACTCTGGGGCCAACGTCCTGACTTTC TRBJ2-6 NA TRBV5-4 many
CASSYSGTKRTEAFF TGTGCCAGCAGTTACTCCGGGACAAAGAGGACTGAAGCTTTCTTT TRBJ1-1 NA TRBV6-5 many
CASSQEGFTNYGYTF TGCGCCAGCAGCCAAGAAGGATTCACGAACTATGGCTACACCTTC TRBJ1-2 NA TRBV4-3 many
CASSMGLAQYF TGTGCCAGCAGTATGGGTTTAGCGCAGTACTTC TRBJ2-7 NA TRBV28 NA
CASSALNEQYF TGTGCCAGCAGTGCATTGAACGAGCAGTACTTC TRBJ2-7 NA TRBV6-1 many
CASKPRSHSGNTIYF TGTGCCAGCAAACCCCGGAGCCATTCTGGCAACACCATATATTTT TRBJ1-3 NA TRBV12-3/TRBV12-4 many
CASSPTPREQYF TGTGCCAGCAGCCCTACGCCTCGCGAGCAGTACTTC TRBJ2-7 NA TRBV7-2 many
CASRGGGGYQPQHF TGTGCCAGCAGAGGAGGGGGAGGGTATCAGCCCCAGCATTTT TRBJ1-5 NA TRBV27 many
CASSPTPSSNTEAFF TGTGCCAGTAGTCCCACCCCCTCGTCCAACACTGAAGCTTTCTTT TRBJ1-1 NA TRBV19 many
CAWSGGDSGVNTEAFF TGTGCCTGGAGTGGGGGGGACAGTGGTGTGAACACTGAAGCTTTCTTT TRBJ1-1 TRBD1 TRBV30 many
CATSPRQGQYEQYF TGTGCCACCAGCCCACGACAGGGTCAGTACGAGCAGTACTTC TRBJ2-7 TRBD1 TRBV15 many
CASSNGQGDWNQPQHF TGTGCCAGCAGTAATGGACAGGGGGATTGGAATCAGCCCCAGCATTTT TRBJ1-5 TRBD1 TRBV6-5 many
CASSPTGTSGQETQYF TGCGCCAGCAGCCCGACCGGGACTAGCGGCCAAGAGACCCAGTACTTC TRBJ2-5 TRBD2 TRBV5-1 few
CASRAGQGYEQYF TGTGCCAGCAGGGCGGGACAGGGTTACGAGCAGTACTTC TRBJ2-7 TRBD1 TRBV6-1 NA
CASRDGMNTEAFF TGTGCCAGTAGGGACGGGATGAACACTGAAGCTTTCTTT TRBJ1-1 NA TRBV12-3/TRBV12-4 many
CASSLGRTGGTEAFF TGCGCCAGCAGCTTGGGGAGGACTGGGGGCACTGAAGCTTTCTTT TRBJ1-1 NA TRBV5-1 many
CASSSDDQPQHF TGTGCTAGCAGCAGCGACGATCAGCCCCAGCATTTT TRBJ1-5 NA TRBV7-7 once
CASSVGWGGEGQPQHF TGTGCCAGCAGTGTCGGTTGGGGGGGAGAGGGTCAGCCCCAGCATTTT TRBJ1-5 NA TRBV6-1 many
CASSPRGQNYGYTF TGTGCCAGCAGCCCAAGGGGCCAAAACTATGGCTACACCTTC TRBJ1-2 NA TRBV7-8 many
CAWKYGTGDGYTF TGTGCCTGGAAATACGGGACAGGGGATGGCTACACCTTC TRBJ1-2 TRBD1 TRBV30 few
CASSYSRQGNQPQHF TGTGCCAGCAGTTATAGCCGACAGGGAAATCAGCCCCAGCATTTT TRBJ1-5 TRBD1 TRBV6-5 many
CAWNPGVSNQPQHF TGTGCCTGGAATCCAGGGGTAAGCAATCAGCCCCAGCATTTT TRBJ1-5 NA TRBV30 many
CASTLKDRGDTGELFF TGTGCCAGCACCCTTAAGGACAGGGGGGACACCGGGGAGCTGTTTTTT TRBJ2-2 TRBD1 TRBV6-6 many
CAWGTSGGRPYEQYF TGTGCCTGGGGGACTAGCGGTGGGAGGCCTTACGAGCAGTACTTC TRBJ2-7 TRBD2 TRBV30 many
CASSYNDRGLSEAFF TGCGCCAGCAGCTACAATGACAGGGGGCTGTCTGAAGCTTTCTTT TRBJ1-1 TRBD1 TRBV5-1 many
CASSNDEVYGYTF TGTGCCAGCAGTAATGACGAAGTCTATGGCTACACCTTC TRBJ1-2 NA TRBV6-1 NA
CASRAPGTDTQYF TGTGCCAGCCGCGCTCCTGGAACAGATACGCAGTATTTT TRBJ2-3 NA TRBV6-1 many
CASSLAQSTEAFF TGTGCTAGCAGCTTAGCACAGAGCACTGAAGCTTTCTTT TRBJ1-1 NA TRBV7-7 many
CASSVAGGGEETQYF TGTGCCAGCAGCGTAGCTGGCGGGGGGGAAGAGACCCAGTACTTC TRBJ2-5 TRBD2 TRBV12-3/TRBV12-4 NA
CASTLRGGSGANVLTF TGTGCCAGCACCCTAAGAGGGGGCTCTGGGGCCAACGTCCTGACTTTC TRBJ2-6 NA TRBV11-2 NA
CASREGVTEAFF TGTGCCAGCAGAGAGGGTGTCACTGAAGCTTTCTTT TRBJ1-1 NA TRBV6-2/TRBV6-3 many
CASSILAGSPGELFF TGTGCCAGTAGTATACTAGCGGGGTCCCCCGGGGAGCTGTTTTTT TRBJ2-2 TRBD2 TRBV19 many
CATSRNRDSPLHF TGTGCCACCAGCAGGAACAGGGATTCACCCCTCCACTTT TRBJ1-6 NA TRBV15 many
CASSYIRTSYEQYF TGTGCCAGCAGTTACATCCGGACCTCCTACGAGCAGTACTTC TRBJ2-7 NA TRBV6-2/TRBV6-3 once
CASSYGSMGMNTEAFF TGTGCCAGCAGTTACGGGTCGATGGGTATGAACACTGAAGCTTTCTTT TRBJ1-1 NA TRBV6-5 many
CASSFGSGSFGGELFF TGTGCCAGCAGTTTCGGTAGCGGGAGTTTCGGCGGGGAGCTGTTTTTT TRBJ2-2 TRBD2 TRBV27 few
CASSHGTEAFF TGTGCCAGCAGCCACGGAACTGAAGCTTTCTTT TRBJ1-1 NA TRBV28 many
CASSLDRGHSPLHF TGTGCCAGCAGCTTGGACAGGGGGCATTCACCCCTCCACTTT TRBJ1-6 TRBD1 TRBV7-9 many
CASSRTAGGYEQYF TGTGCCAGCAGCCGGACAGCCGGGGGCTACGAGCAGTACTTC TRBJ2-7 NA TRBV7-2 many
CASSDSRSMNYGYTF TGTGCCAGCAGTGACTCCCGAAGTATGAACTATGGCTACACCTTC TRBJ1-2 NA TRBV25-1 NA
CASSFPLAGVYEQYF TGTGCCAGCAGCTTCCCACTAGCGGGGGTATACGAGCAGTACTTC TRBJ2-7 TRBD2 TRBV7-9 NA
CASSGQDGGELFF TGTGCCAGCAGTGGGCAGGATGGCGGGGAGCTGTTTTTT TRBJ2-2 NA TRBV6-4 many
CASSVSDGSYEQYF TGCGCCAGCAGCGTCTCAGATGGGTCCTACGAGCAGTACTTC TRBJ2-7 NA TRBV5-1 NA
CASSFPRPGQGQETQYF TGTGCCAGCAGCTTCCCCCGACCGGGACAGGGACAAGAGACCCAGTACTTC TRBJ2-5 TRBD1 TRBV5-5 many
CASREKGATGELFF TGCGCCAGCAGGGAAAAGGGGGCGACCGGGGAGCTGTTTTTT TRBJ2-2 TRBD1 TRBV4-1 many
CASKGRGPGNIQYF TGTGCCAGCAAGGGCAGGGGGCCGGGAAACATTCAGTACTTC TRBJ2-4 TRBD1 TRBV12-3/TRBV12-4 many
CSVGLWVGYNYGYTF TGCAGCGTTGGGTTATGGGTGGGATATAACTATGGCTACACCTTC TRBJ1-2 NA TRBV29-1 NA
CASSLGGAGNQPQHF TGTGCCAGCAGTTTAGGGGGGGCTGGGAATCAGCCCCAGCATTTT TRBJ1-5 NA TRBV28 many
CASSGQGRAYAFF TGTGCCAGCAGTGGTCAGGGGCGGGCCTATGCTTTCTTT TRBJ1-1 NA TRBV12-3/TRBV12-4 many
CASSEGSSGILETQYF TGTGCCAGCAGTGAAGGTTCTAGCGGGATTTTGGAGACCCAGTACTTC TRBJ2-5 TRBD2 TRBV2 many
CASSQKAGYEQYF TGTGCCAGCAGCCAGAAGGCGGGGTACGAGCAGTACTTC TRBJ2-7 NA TRBV7-2 many